This TCR beta chain was captured by sequencing in a study of T cell responses to AZD1222 COVID-19 vaccine. The wider study: Second-dose intervals of approximately 4 or approximately 12 weeks were pooled. The study's findings and limits: Clonal diversity was possibly underestimated, and white British individuals and females predominated among donors. Only a handful of AZD1222 recipients, more than 5 in all, had baseline seropositivity.

Clones were sequenced by immunoSEQ multiplex PCR, and TCRdb holds only the in-frame ones, with some missing. The data contain approximately 120,000 clones, approximately 90% of them singletons. CDR3 length equals 11 residues. V was shortened by 4 bases and J by 4 bases, with 4 bases between the two germline ends. Germline lookup yields CDR1 MGHRA and CDR2 YSYEKL. Concerning this clone itself: Its antigen remains unidentified.

This rearrangement joins TRBV4-1 to TRBJ2-5; the D is unclear. The material was peripheral blood, obtained on day 0 of AZD1222 vaccination. This receptor was obtained from an adult in good health. The CDR3 region has the DNA TGCGCCAGCAGCCTATCAGAGACCCAGTACTTC. Protein product: CASSLSETQYF.